These 27 T cell receptor beta chains were all obtained from the same sample, sequenced in a study of blood T cells in healthy people across ages (dated by TCRdb to about 2015). Libraries came from 5' RACE. Sequencer: Illumina HiSeq 2500. A second PCR of about 7 to 12 cycles was run with a J-beta primer mix and a sample-barcoded 5' primer. TCRdb applied fastp at Q25 and MiXCR to the public reads, then kept only in-frame beta chains. Each record represents a unique CDR3 protein, reported with the most common genes and DNA among its rows. This sample is represented by around 780,000 distinct CDR3 sequences; about 26% of them were singletons. The ten largest clones capture around 2.9% of the sample. Another study also made use of these data, one on T cells of mothers and their children.

Sequenced: blood. The receptors originated from a boy aged 5-17 years in good health.

Only one count was recorded for this clonotype. This chain joins TRBV12-3 or TRBV12-4 and TRBJ1-6; no definite D call. Trimming cost V 2 bases and J 10 bases, with 9 bases left between them. The CDR3 has 13 amino acids. In nucleotides, the CDR3 is TGTGCCAGCAGTTTACTGCCCTGGTCACCCCTCCACTTT. It translates to CASSLLPWSPLHF.

Turning to this clonotype: Without the conserved terminal phenylalanine or tryptophan, this CDR3 likely stems from a read error. This rearrangement joins TRBV6-5 to TRBJ2-4; D is tentatively TRBD1 or TRBD2 (5 bases each). CDR1 and CDR2 (germline): MNHEY, SVGAGI. The length of the CDR3 is 17 residues. Trimming removed 0 bases from V and 0 bases from J, with 12 bases in between. CDR3 in amino acids: CASSYSSGTGAKNIQYL. The CDR3 DNA reads TGTGCCAGCAGTTACTCCTCGGGGACGGGAGCCAAAAACATTCAGTACCTC.

Only a few counts were recorded for this clonotype. This chain links TRBV6-2 or TRBV6-3 with TRBJ2-1; TRBD2 agrees at 11 bases. The CDR3 spans 16 residues. Germline values: CDR1 MNHEY, CDR2 SVGEGT. Trimming at V came to 6 bases and at J to 5 bases, leaving 9 bases not matched to a gene. The CDR3 is CASSSVGTSGHNEQFF. CDR3 sequence (DNA): TGTGCCAGCAGCTCCGTCGGGACTAGCGGACACAATGAGCAGTTCTTC.

This clonotype was seen a few times. CDR3 nucleotide sequence: TGTGCCACCAGCAGAGGAGGACTAGCGGGGGTTTCAGAGACCCAGTACTTC. Translated: CATSRGGLAGVSETQYF. The chain recombines TRBV15 with TRBJ2-5; TRBD2 matches at 13 bases. From germline, CDR1 is LNHNV and CDR2 YYDKDF (reference sequence). The V segment lost 1 base and the J segment 4 bases; nucleotides outside the gene matches: 6. This CDR3 is built from 17 residues.

The table lists this clonotype with a few counts. The rearrangement uses TRBV7-9 and TRBJ1-4; 9 bases fit TRBD1. The junction had 2 bases not matched to a gene; V was cut back by 4 bases and J by 8 bases. Germline-derived CDR1 and CDR2 are SEHNR and FQNEAQ (reference sequence). CDR3 size: 13 residues. The CDR3 here is CASSSGTGEKLFF. CDR3 bases: TGTGCCAGCAGCTCCGGGACAGGGGAAAAACTGTTTTTT.

J is TRBJ2-5 and V is TRBV29-1; D might be TRBD1 (6 bases). Trimming cost V 2 bases and J 5 bases, with 15 bases left between them. Germline V gene sequence: CDR1 SQVTM, CDR2 ANQGSEA. The CDR3 covers 14 residues. The CDR3 DNA reads TGCAGCGTTGAACCCAGGGGCTCGGGGGAGACCCAGTACTTC. Translated, it gives CSVEPRGSGETQYF.

This clonotype appeared many times. The chain employs TRBV7-9 and TRBJ2-5; 8 nucleotides line up with TRBD2. The CDR3 is made up of 15 amino acids. The germline V gene has CDR1 SEHNR and CDR2 FQNEAQ (reference sequence). V was pared by 6 bases and J by 1 base, with 7 bases of the junction left unmatched. This CDR3 is CASSLGGGIQETQYF. The CDR3 DNA reads TGTGCCAGCAGTTTGGGCGGGGGGATCCAAGAGACCCAGTACTTC. Complete variable domain (other parts from reference TRBV7-9 and TRBJ2-5): DTGVSQNPRHKITKRGQNVTFRCDPISEHNRLYWYRQTLGQGPEFLTYFQNEAQLEKSRLLSDRFSAERPKGSFSTLEIQRTEQGDSAMYLCASSLGGGIQETQYFGPGTRLLVL.

This clonotype was seen more than once but under ten times. This chain connects TRBV3-1 to TRBJ1-5; D not resolved. This CDR3 is built from 15 residues. Looked up from germline, CDR1 is LGHDT and CDR2 is YNNKEL (reference sequence). V gave up 0 bases and J gave up 5 bases, with 11 bases separating them. The DNA for the CDR3 is TGTGCCAGCAGCCAAGATAGGCGGCCCGATCAGCCCCAGCATTTT. Protein product: CASSQDRRPDQPQHF.

This chain connects TRBV12-3 or TRBV12-4 to TRBJ2-5, with TRBD1 identical over 9 bases. The better agreement between TRBJ2-1 and the DNA end casts doubt on the J call. This CDR3 is 15 amino acids long. The CDR3 nucleotides read TGTGCCAGCACCCCGGACAGGGGAACTTTCAATGAGCAGTTCTTC. It is translated as CASTPDRGTFNEQFF.

The rearrangement joins TRBV12-3 or TRBV12-4 to TRBJ1-3; perhaps TRBD1 as D (6 bases). The CDR3 loop spans 16 amino acids. Between the trimmed V and J ends, which lost 3 bases and 0 bases, there was a span of 12 bases. CDR3 bases: TGTGCCAGCAGTTTTTCCCCAGGGGACTCTGGAAACACCATATATTTT. Protein: CASSFSPGDSGNTIYF.

J is TRBJ2-7 and V is TRBV3-1, with 11 bases lining up with TRBD2. The CDR3 loop spans 14 amino acids. Germline CDR1 is LGHDT and CDR2 is YNNKEL (reference sequence). V lost 2 bases, J lost 5 bases, and 2 bases stayed unmatched. As DNA, the CDR3 is TGTGCCAGCAGCCAACTAGCGGGGGGCGACGAGCAGTACTTC. Translated: CASSQLAGGDEQYF.

V and J are TRBV6-1 and TRBJ2-5; D is perhaps TRBD2 (5 bases). CDR3 length: 15 residues. Germline-derived CDR1 and CDR2 are MNHNS and SASEGT. With 7 bases removed from V and 1 base from J, the gap between germline ends came to 16 bases. This CDR3 is CASIPLSGSQETQYF. CDR3 DNA sequence: TGTGCCAGCATTCCCCTGTCGGGGTCCCAAGAGACCCAGTACTTC.

The rearrangement uses TRBV4-1 and TRBJ2-5; TRBD1 agrees at 10 bases. Germline CDR1 MGHRA, CDR2 YSYEKL. This CDR3 has 16 residues. V gave up 0 bases and J gave up 1 base; unmatched junction bases: 2. CDR3 loop: CASSQEDRGFQETQYF. In DNA form, the CDR3 reads TGCGCCAGCAGCCAAGAGGACAGGGGGTTCCAAGAGACCCAGTACTTC.

The V gene is TRBV20-1, the J gene TRBJ1-1, with D unresolved. The germline V gene encodes CDR1 DFQATT and CDR2 SNEGSKA (reference sequence). Trimming removed 1 base at V and 2 bases at J, with 11 bases between. The CDR3 consists of 14 residues. The CDR3 nucleotides read TGCAGTGCTAGAGGGAGGCAGGCTAACACTGAAGCTTTCTTT. It is translated as CSARGRQANTEAFF.

This chain connects TRBV6-6 to TRBJ1-2, with a weak D call TRBD1 (5 bases). The CDR3 totals 13 residues. Trimming stripped 7 bases from V and 3 bases from J, with 12 bases between. CDR1 is MNHNY and CDR2 is SVGAGI in the germline V gene (reference sequence). In DNA, the CDR3 is TGTGCCAGCATGCCGGACACCTACTATGGCTACACCTTC. Translated: CASMPDTYYGYTF.

This clonotype appeared once. This rearrangement joins TRBV20-1 to TRBJ2-2, with 10 bases aligning to TRBD1. The CDR3 extends over 16 amino acids. V shed 0 bases and J 3 bases; nucleotides not matched to a gene: 4. Germline CDR1 DFQATT, CDR2 SNEGSKA (reference sequence). Here the CDR3 DNA reads TGCAGTGCTAGAGACGGACAGGGGGGAGACACCGGGGAGCTGTTTTTT. The encoded protein is CSARDGQGGDTGELFF.

The chain joins TRBV6-1 to TRBJ2-2, with a weak D call TRBD2 (7 bases). The germline gives CDR1 MNHNS, CDR2 SASEGT. The germline V and J ends were trimmed by 5 bases and 3 bases, with 19 bases remaining between them. There are 17 residues in the CDR3. The CDR3 region is CASSPPLGAGDTGELFF. The CDR3 DNA sequence: TGTGCCAGCAGTCCCCCCCTGGGGGCGGGGGACACCGGGGAGCTGTTTTTT.

This clonotype was detected a few times. The CDR3 region is CASSLGPEGTQYF. The DNA for the CDR3 is TGTGCCAGCAGTCTGGGACCTGAGGGGACCCAGTACTTC. The V call is TRBV27, the J call TRBJ2-5, with D perhaps matching TRBD1 or TRBD2 (5 bases each). Germline lookup yields CDR1 MNHEY and CDR2 SMNVEV (reference sequence). CDR3 length: 13 amino acids. V was clipped by 5 bases and J by 7 bases, with 14 bases between them.

The chain uses TRBV29-1 and TRBJ1-4, with unresolved D. The CDR3 loop spans 11 amino acids. CDR1 and CDR2 from the germline V gene are SQVTM and ANQGSEA. Trimming pared 5 bases from V and 5 bases from J, leaving 6 bases between. In nucleotides, the CDR3 is TGCAGCGTTCGAGGAAATGAAAAACTGTTTTTT. Its translation: CSVRGNEKLFF. The full variable domain, in which reference TRBV29-1 and TRBJ1-4 provide the parts outside the CDR3, is SAVISQKPSRDICQRGTSLTIQCQVDSQVTMMFWYRQQPGQSLTLIATANQGSEATYESGFVIDKFPISRPNLTFSTLTVSNMSPEDSSIYLCSVRGNEKLFFGSGTQLSVL.

The sample holds a few counts of this clonotype. The rearrangement joins TRBV30 to TRBJ2-5; the D call may be TRBD1 or TRBD2 (5 bases each). Germline CDR1 GTSNPN, CDR2 SVGIG (reference sequence). The V gene lost 4 bases and the J gene lost 2 bases, with 14 bases spanning the gap. The CDR3 consists of 14 residues. CDR3 residues: CAWTYGGGQETQYF. The CDR3 DNA is TGTGCCTGGACCTATGGTGGGGGACAAGAGACCCAGTACTTC.

This clonotype was detected only a few times. The chain has TRBV28 and TRBJ2-5; D unclear. CDR1 and CDR2 from the germline V gene are MDHEN and SYDVKM. The CDR3 covers 15 residues. The V end lost 6 bases, the J end lost 3 bases, and 17 bases lay between the germline ends. CDR3 in amino acids: CASSRNHLSKETQYF. The CDR3 nucleotides read TGTGCCAGCAGCCGAAATCACCTGTCGAAAGAGACCCAGTACTTC.

This sequence joins TRBV9 and TRBJ2-5, with D tentatively TRBD1 or TRBD2 (6 bases each). This CDR3 contains 16 residues. V was cut by 0 bases and J by 0 bases, with 12 bases left in between. The germline V gene encodes CDR1 SGDLS and CDR2 YYNGEE. This chain's CDR3 is CASSVGGAPYQETQYF. The CDR3 DNA is TGTGCCAGCAGCGTAGGGGGGGCACCGTACCAAGAGACCCAGTACTTC.

This clonotype turned up a few times. CDR3 nucleotide sequence: TGTGCCAGCAGTTCGAGGGGGGATAACATTCAGTACTTC. The encoded protein is CASSSRGDNIQYF. The J gene is TRBJ2-4, the V gene TRBV3-1; D possibly uses TRBD1 or TRBD2 (6 bases each). This CDR3 is 13 amino acids long. V was trimmed by 6 bases and J by 7 bases, leaving 13 bases between them. In germline, CDR1 is LGHDT, CDR2 YNNKEL (reference sequence).

This clonotype has just a few counts. The chain has TRBV12-3 or TRBV12-4 and TRBJ1-1; D not certain. This CDR3 has 17 amino acids. V was clipped by 6 bases and J by 1 base, with 21 bases between them. CDR3 residues: CASSPTRSVPPNTEAFF. DNA for the CDR3: TGTGCCAGCAGCCCGACTCGTTCAGTCCCTCCGAACACTGAAGCTTTCTTT.

The chain recombines TRBV29-1 with TRBJ2-4; possibly TRBD1 for D (6 bases). The ends were cut back, 2 bases at V and 1 base at J, with 24 bases in the middle. Germline V gene sequence: CDR1 SQVTM, CDR2 ANQGSEA. The CDR3 is made up of 19 amino acids. As DNA, the CDR3 is TGCAGCGTTGAATCCAACAGGGTGACCGGGTCAGGGGCCAAAAACATTCAGTACTTC. Its translation is CSVESNRVTGSGAKNIQYF.

The chain is built from TRBV2 and TRBJ2-1; D is ambiguous. This CDR3 has 14 amino acids. The germline V gene encodes CDR1 SNHLY and CDR2 FYNNEI. With 2 bases removed from V and 1 base from J, the gap between germline ends came to 6 bases. The CDR3 loop is CASSEQYSYNEQFF. The CDR3 region has the DNA TGTGCCAGCAGTGAACAGTATTCCTACAATGAGCAGTTCTTC.

This clonotype was recorded a few times. The chain carries TRBV29-1 and TRBJ2-2; D is uncertain. The CDR3 loop spans 12 amino acids. V was trimmed by 5 bases and J by 5 bases, leaving 9 bases between them. Per germline, CDR1 SQVTM and CDR2 ANQGSEA. CDR3 in DNA: TGCAGCGTTTTAGGAGAAACCGGGGAGCTGTTTTTT. Encoded protein: CSVLGETGELFF.